The present TCR beta chain was sequenced within a study of T cell responses to AZD1222 COVID-19 vaccine. The CDR3 runs 11 residues. V gave up 3 bases and J gave up 13 bases; unmatched junction bases: 4. Germline V lookup: CDR1 SQVTM, CDR2 ANQGSEA. Here immunoSEQ multiplex PCR was the method, and the copy in TCRdb shows in-frame clones only, minus some. The table has around 150,000 clones, 94% seen once. The clonotype comes from an adult in good health. V gene TRBV29-1 combines with J gene TRBJ1-2; 11 bases fit TRBD1. Sequences were derived from peripheral blood, sampled on day 0 of AZD1222 vaccination. The chain's CDR3 is CSVDPGTGGTF. The CDR3, as DNA: TGCAGCGTTGACCCCGGGACAGGGGGCACCTTC.